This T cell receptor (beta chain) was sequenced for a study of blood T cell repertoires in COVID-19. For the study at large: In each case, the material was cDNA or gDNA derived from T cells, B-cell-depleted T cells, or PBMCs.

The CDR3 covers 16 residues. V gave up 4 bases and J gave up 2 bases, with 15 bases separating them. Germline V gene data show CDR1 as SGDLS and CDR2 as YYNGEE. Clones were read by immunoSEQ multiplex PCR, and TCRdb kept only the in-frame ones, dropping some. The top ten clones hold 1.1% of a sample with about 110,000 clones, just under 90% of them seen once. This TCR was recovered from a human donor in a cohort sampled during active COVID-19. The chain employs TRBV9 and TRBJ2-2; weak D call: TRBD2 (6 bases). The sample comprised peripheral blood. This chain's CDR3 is CASSFAKGTNTGELFF. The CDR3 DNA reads TGTGCCAGCAGCTTCGCCAAGGGGACTAACACCGGGGAGCTGTTTTTT. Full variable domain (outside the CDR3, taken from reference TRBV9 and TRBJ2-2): DSGVTQTPKHLITATGQRVTLRCSPRSGDLSVYWYQQSLDQGLQFLIQYYNGEERAKGNILERFSAQQFPDLHSELNLSSLELGDSALYFCASSFAKGTNTGELFFGEGSRLTVL.